This T cell receptor (beta chain) was sequenced during a study of beta chain features in type 1 diabetes. Of note for this clone: Antigen: not known.

Stem cell-like memory, regulatory, central memory and naive CD4+ cells were sorted via CD45RO/CCR7/CD25/CD127/CD95/CD27. General study findings and limits: There was a moderate but significant shortening of TCRB CDR3s in all four CD4+ subsets of Type 1 diabetes patients. The similarity of naive, central memory and Treg TCRB repertoires appeared greater among patients than among healthy donors. In patients and controls equally, PCR might favor templates that are shorter.

The ends were cut back, 6 bases at V and 7 bases at J, with 24 bases in the middle. Germline loops: CDR1 SGHVS, CDR2 FNYEAQ. CDR3 size: 17 residues. Expressed TCRB transcripts were sequenced because the entire RNA isolate underwent reverse transcription. Profiled with immunoSEQ multiplex PCR; TCRdb holds only in-frame clones, not every one. The table includes under 250,000 clones, 14% detected once. Sequencing input: naive CD4+ T cells from blood. The chain couples TRBV7-6 to TRBJ1-4; no clear D. The TCR originated in a man in his thirties or forties with type 1 diabetes. This chain's CDR3 is CASSPAQTTKSGEKLFF. CDR3 DNA sequence: TGTGCCAGCAGTCCTGCACAGACCACCAAGTCCGGTGAAAAACTGTTTTTT.